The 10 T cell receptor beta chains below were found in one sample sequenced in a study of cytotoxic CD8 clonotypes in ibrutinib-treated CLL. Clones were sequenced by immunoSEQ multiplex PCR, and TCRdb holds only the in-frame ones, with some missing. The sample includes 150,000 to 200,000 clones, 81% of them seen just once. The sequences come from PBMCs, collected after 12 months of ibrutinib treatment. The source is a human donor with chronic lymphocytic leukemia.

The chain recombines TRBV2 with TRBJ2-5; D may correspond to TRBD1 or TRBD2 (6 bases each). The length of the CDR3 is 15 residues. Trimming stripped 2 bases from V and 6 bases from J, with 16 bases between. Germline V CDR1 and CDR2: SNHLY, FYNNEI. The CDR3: CASSEPMGGIKTQYF. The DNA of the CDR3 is TGTGCCAGCAGTGAACCAATGGGGGGCATCAAGACCCAGTACTTC.

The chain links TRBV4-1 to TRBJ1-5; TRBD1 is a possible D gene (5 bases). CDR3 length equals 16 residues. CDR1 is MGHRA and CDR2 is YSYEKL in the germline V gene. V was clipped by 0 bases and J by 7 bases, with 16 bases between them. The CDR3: CASSQDGPGIDQPQHF. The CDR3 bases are TGCGCCAGCAGCCAAGATGGACCAGGGATCGACCAGCCCCAGCATTTT.

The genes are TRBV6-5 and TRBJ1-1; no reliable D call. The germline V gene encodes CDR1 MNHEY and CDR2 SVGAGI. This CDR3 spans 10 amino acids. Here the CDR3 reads CATGSTEAFF. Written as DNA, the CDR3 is TGTGCAACGGGGTCCACTGAAGCTTTCTTT.

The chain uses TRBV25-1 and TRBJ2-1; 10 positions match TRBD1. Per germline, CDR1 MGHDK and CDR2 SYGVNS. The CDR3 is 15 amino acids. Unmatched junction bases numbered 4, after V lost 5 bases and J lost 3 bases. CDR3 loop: CASSRGTGVYNEQFF. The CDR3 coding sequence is TGTGCCAGCAGTCGGGGGACAGGGGTCTACAATGAGCAGTTCTTC.

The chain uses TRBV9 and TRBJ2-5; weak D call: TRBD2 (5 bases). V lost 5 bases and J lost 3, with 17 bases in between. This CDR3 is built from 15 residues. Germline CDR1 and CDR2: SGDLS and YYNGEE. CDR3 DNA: TGTGCCAGCAGGGGGTGGGGTGTGGAGGAAGAGACCCAGTACTTC. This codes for CASRGWGVEEETQYF.

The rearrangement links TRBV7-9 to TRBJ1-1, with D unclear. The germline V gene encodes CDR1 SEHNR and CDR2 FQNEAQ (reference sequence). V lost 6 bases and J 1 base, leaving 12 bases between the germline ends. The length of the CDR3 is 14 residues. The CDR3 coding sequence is TGTGCCAGCAGTCGGCAGCATGAGAACACTGAAGCTTTCTTT. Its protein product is CASSRQHENTEAFF.

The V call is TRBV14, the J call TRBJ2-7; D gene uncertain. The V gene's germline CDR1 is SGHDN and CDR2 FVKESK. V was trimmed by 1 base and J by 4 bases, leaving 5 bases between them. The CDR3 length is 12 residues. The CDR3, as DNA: TGTGCCAGCAGCCAAGTGATATACGAGCAGTACTTC. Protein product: CASSQVIYEQYF.

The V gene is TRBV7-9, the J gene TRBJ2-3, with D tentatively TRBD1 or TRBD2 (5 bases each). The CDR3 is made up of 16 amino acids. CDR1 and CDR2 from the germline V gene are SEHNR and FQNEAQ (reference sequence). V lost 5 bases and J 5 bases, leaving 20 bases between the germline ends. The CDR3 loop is CASSDVPGTAVDTQYF. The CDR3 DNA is TGTGCCAGCAGCGACGTCCCTGGGACCGCCGTAGATACGCAGTATTTT.

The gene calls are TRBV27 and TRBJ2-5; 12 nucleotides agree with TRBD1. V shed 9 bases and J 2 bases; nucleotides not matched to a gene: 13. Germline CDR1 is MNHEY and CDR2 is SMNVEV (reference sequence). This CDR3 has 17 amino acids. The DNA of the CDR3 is TGTGCCAGTGCTCAAGGGACAGGGGGCTTCGGGCAAGAGACCCAGTACTTC. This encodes CASAQGTGGFGQETQYF.

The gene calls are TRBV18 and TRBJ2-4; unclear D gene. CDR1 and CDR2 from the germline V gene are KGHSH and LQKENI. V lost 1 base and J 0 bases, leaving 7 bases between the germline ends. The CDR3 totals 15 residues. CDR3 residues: CASSPRWEAKNIQYF. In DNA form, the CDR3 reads TGTGCCAGCTCACCACGATGGGAAGCCAAAAACATTCAGTACTTC. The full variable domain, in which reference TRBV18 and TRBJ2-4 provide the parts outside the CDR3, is NAGVMQNPRHLVRRRGQEARLRCSPMKGHSHVYWYRQLPEEGLKFMVYLQKENIIDESGMPKERFSAEFPKEGPSILRIQQVVRGDSAAYFCASSPRWEAKNIQYFGAGTRLSVL.